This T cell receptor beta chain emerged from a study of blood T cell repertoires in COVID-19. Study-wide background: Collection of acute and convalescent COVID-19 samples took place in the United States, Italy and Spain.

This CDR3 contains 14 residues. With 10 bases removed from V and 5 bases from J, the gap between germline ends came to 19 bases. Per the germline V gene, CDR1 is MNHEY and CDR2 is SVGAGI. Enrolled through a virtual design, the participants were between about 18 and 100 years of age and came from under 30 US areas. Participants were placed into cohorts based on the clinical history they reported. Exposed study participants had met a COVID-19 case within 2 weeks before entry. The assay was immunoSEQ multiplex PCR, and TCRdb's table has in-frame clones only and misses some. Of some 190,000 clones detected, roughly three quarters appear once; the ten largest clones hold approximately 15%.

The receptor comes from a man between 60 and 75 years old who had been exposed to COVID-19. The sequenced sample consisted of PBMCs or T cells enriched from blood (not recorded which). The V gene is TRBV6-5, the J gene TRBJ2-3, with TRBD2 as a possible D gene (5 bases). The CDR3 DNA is TGTGCCATCCCGGGAAGGGCCGTTCTAGATACGCAGTATTTT. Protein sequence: CAIPGRAVLDTQYF.